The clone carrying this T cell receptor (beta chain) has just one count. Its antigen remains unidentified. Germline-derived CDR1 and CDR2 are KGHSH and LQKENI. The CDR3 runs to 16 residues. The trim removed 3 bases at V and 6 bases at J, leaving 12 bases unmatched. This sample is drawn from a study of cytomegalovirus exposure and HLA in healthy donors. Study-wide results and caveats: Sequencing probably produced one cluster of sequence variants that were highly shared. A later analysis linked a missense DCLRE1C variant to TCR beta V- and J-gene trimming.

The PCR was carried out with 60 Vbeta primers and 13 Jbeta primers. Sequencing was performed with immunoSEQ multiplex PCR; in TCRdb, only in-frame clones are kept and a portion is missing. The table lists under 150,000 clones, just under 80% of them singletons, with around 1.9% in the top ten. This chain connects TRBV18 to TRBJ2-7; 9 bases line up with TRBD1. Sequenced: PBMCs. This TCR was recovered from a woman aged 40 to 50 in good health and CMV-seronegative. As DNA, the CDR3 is TGTGCCAGCTCACCCATACAGGGGGCCCCCGTGGGCGAGCAGTACTTC. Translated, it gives CASSPIQGAPVGEQYF.